This TCR beta chain is from a study of blood T cell repertoires in COVID-19. The wider study: Samples representing acute and convalescent COVID-19 were sourced from the United States, Italy and Spain. Nucleic acid was either cDNA or gDNA, and it came from T cells, B-cell-depleted T cells, or PBMCs.

Per the original data handling: Researchers report that nucleated cell counts were estimated from reference gene primer amplification. Sequenced by immunoSEQ multiplex PCR; TCRdb stores in-frame clones only, minus some. The DNA gave D and trimming, while V, J and clone size come from that table. The sample yields 250,000 or so clones, approximately 89% seen once. The germline V gene encodes CDR1 SGHRS and CDR2 YFSETQ. CDR3 size: 16 residues. V lost 3 bases, J lost 3 bases, and 16 bases lay in between. The rearrangement uses TRBV5-1 and TRBJ2-4, with D possibly matching TRBD2 (6 bases). This TCR came from a man aged 40-49 years with active or convalescent COVID-19. The sequencing sample was made of peripheral blood. In nucleotides, the CDR3 is TGCGCCAGCAGCTCTCAGGGTTCGGGGGACAAAAACATTCAGTACTTC. Protein product: CASSSQGSGDKNIQYF.